These 5 T cell receptor beta chains share one sample of origin, sequenced in a study of T cells in Graves' hyperthyroidism and ophthalmopathy (dated by TCRdb to between 2019 and 2020). The method behind the library was multiplex PCR. TCRdb records Illumina HiSeq 2000 as the sequencer. TCR beta CDR3 regions were amplified from RNA transcripts. The first round of RT-PCR for the TCR CDR3 was performed with the HTBI primer set and the Qiagen OneStep RT-PCR kit. TCRdb trimmed the raw reads at Q25, called clones with MiXCR and kept productive beta chains. Every distinct CDR3 protein forms one entry, paired with its most common genes and DNA. Recorded for this sample are about 290,000 distinct CDR3 sequences; roughly 19% of them occurred a single time. The ten largest clonotypes hold approximately 35% of the sample. Sequencing was carried out using blood. The receptors originated from a middle-aged man with Graves' ophthalmopathy.

In this sample, this clonotype turned up a few times. J is TRBJ2-2 and V is TRBV7-9; D is unclear. Germline V gene lookup returns CDR1 SEHNR and CDR2 FQNEAQ (reference sequence). This CDR3 is built from 13 residues. Trimming took 7 bases from V and 5 from J, leaving 11 bases between them. CDR3 bases: TGTGCCAGCACCCCTTTCATGACCGGGGAGCTGTTTTTT. Its protein product is CASTPFMTGELFF.

The chain links TRBV27 to TRBJ2-7; 9 bases are a match to TRBD1. The V gene end was trimmed by 7 bases and the J gene end by 6 bases; junction bases not matched to a gene: 7. CDR3 length: 13 residues. Germline V gene sequence: CDR1 MNHEY, CDR2 SMNVEV (reference sequence). The CDR3 spells CASKKQGASEQYF. The CDR3, as DNA: TGTGCCAGCAAGAAACAGGGGGCAAGCGAGCAGTACTTC.

The chain employs TRBV10-3 and TRBJ2-1, with TRBD1 matching 7 bases. Germline V CDR1 and CDR2: ENHRY, SYGVKD. Losses at the gene ends were 10 bases for V and 3 bases for J; bases not matched to a gene: 12. This CDR3 region has 15 residues. The CDR3 sequence: CATATRTGLYNEQFF. CDR3 sequence (DNA): TGTGCCACCGCGACCCGGACAGGCCTCTACAATGAGCAGTTCTTC.

This clonotype was recorded many times. V and J are TRBV2 and TRBJ2-3; 8 nucleotides agree with TRBD2. The CDR3 runs 15 residues. The V gene end was trimmed by 6 bases and the J gene end by 0 bases; junction bases not matched to a gene: 5. Germline V gene lookup returns CDR1 SNHLY and CDR2 FYNNEI. CDR3 amino acids: CASSPSGFSTDTQYF. The DNA of the CDR3 is TGTGCCAGCAGCCCTAGCGGGTTTAGCACAGATACGCAGTATTTT.

The chain is built from TRBV5-1 and TRBJ2-3; 10 nucleotides match TRBD2. Germline CDR1 and CDR2: SGHRS and YFSETQ. The CDR3 has 16 amino acids. The V segment lost 6 bases and the J segment 0 bases; nucleotides outside the gene matches: 7. The DNA for the CDR3 is TGCGCCAGCACTATGGGAGCGGGAGGGAGCACAGATACGCAGTATTTT. Its protein product is CASTMGAGGSTDTQYF.